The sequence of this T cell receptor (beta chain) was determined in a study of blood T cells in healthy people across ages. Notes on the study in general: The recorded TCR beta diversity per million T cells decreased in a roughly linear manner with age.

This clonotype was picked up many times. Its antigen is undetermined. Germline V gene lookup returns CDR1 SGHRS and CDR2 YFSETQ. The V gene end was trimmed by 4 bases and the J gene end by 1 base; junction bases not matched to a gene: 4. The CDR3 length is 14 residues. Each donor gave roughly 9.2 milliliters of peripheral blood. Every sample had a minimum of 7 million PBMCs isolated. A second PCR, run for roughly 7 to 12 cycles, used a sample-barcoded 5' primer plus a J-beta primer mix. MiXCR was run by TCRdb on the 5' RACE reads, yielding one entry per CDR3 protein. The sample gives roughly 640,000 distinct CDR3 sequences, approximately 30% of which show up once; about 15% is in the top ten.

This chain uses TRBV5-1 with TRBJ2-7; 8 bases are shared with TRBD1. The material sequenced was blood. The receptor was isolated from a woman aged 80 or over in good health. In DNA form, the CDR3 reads TGCGCCAGCAGCCTAGGGGACAGGTCCTACGAGCAGTACTTC. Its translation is CASSLGDRSYEQYF.